This T cell receptor (beta chain) stems from a study of T-cell reconstitution after alpha-beta-depleted transplantation in children. Study outcomes and limitations: The origin of alpha-beta T cells about two months after transplant was reportedly several hundred expanded graft clones. T-cell counts and diversity at one year post-transplant came mainly from newly produced T cells.

Preparation of the TCRbeta library used unique molecular identifiers. TCRdb itself ran the PCR reads through MiXCR, one entry per CDR3 protein. The sample holds 540,000 or so distinct CDR3 sequences; more than 20% are singletons and the top ten take 13% to 15%. To note about this clonotype: Its antigen is unidentified.

In germline, CDR1 is LGHDT, CDR2 YNNKEL (reference sequence). This CDR3 comprises 15 residues. With V trimmed by 1 base and J by 1 base, 3 bases remained unmatched. This sample comprised PBMCs, mostly from graft donor cells, obtained 360 days after TCRalphabeta/CD19-depleted stem cell transplant. The rearrangement joins TRBV3-1 to TRBJ1-1; 7 bases agree with TRBD1. The TCR comes from a boy less than two years old who had a stem cell transplant for acute myeloid leukemia, so the T cells may come from the graft donor. In DNA, the CDR3 is TGTGCCAGCAGCCAAGGCCACAGGGGGAACACTGAAGCTTTCTTT. Protein product: CASSQGHRGNTEAFF.